This record concerns one T cell receptor beta chain sequence. Measured with immunoSEQ multiplex PCR; TCRdb has only the in-frame clones, and not every one. The table includes some 76,000 clones, over 90% detected once. This sample was included in a study of T cell changes during pregnancy in multiple sclerosis. Germline V gene data show CDR1 as MGHRA and CDR2 as YSYEKL. The V end lost 0 bases, the J end lost 0 bases, and 15 bases lay between the germline ends. There are 18 residues in the CDR3. Sequencing was performed on CD4+ T cells from peripheral blood mononuclear cells, taken after pregnancy. The sequence was obtained from a female donor with multiple sclerosis, enrolled in a pregnancy study. The chain combines TRBV4-1 with TRBJ2-1; D gene uncertain. For the CDR3, the DNA is TGCGCCAGCAGCCAAGATATCGTCCGGTTGAGCTCCTACAATGAGCAGTTCTTC. Its translation is CASSQDIVRLSSYNEQFF.